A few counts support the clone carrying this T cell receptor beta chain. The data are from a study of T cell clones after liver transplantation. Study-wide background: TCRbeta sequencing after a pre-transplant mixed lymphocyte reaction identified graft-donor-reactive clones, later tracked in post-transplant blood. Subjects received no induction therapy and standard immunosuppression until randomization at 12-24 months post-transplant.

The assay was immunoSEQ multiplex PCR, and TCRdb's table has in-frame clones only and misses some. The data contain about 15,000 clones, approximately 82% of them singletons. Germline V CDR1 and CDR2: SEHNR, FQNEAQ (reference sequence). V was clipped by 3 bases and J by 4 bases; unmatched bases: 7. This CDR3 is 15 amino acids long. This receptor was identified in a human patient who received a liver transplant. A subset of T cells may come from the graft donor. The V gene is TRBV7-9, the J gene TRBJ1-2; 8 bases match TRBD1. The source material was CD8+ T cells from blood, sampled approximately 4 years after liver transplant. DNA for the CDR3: TGTGCCAGCAGCTTGGGACAGGCGAATTTCTATGGCTACACCTTC. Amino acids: CASSLGQANFYGYTF.